This T cell receptor (beta chain) was observed in a study of identical twins. Turning to this clonotype: The antigen is unknown.

TCRdb itself ran the 5' RACE reads through MiXCR, one entry per CDR3 protein. The sample records hundreds of thousands of distinct CDR3 sequences, 20% to 25% being singletons. Study-level findings and limits: Instead of following the same donors, the conclusions were based on cross-sectional statistical analysis.

The ends were cut back, 1 base at V and 0 bases at J, with 13 bases in the middle. This CDR3 comprises 18 residues. Germline CDR1 reads SGHAT; CDR2 reads FQNNGV. The sample was also reused in another study, on T cells expressing NK-cell markers.

The receptor comes from a woman under 30 in good health. Sequenced material: CD4+ T cells sorted from blood. The rearrangement links TRBV11-2 to TRBJ1-6; D is unclear. CDR3 sequence: CASSLVSLGSSYNSPLHF. The CDR3 DNA reads as TGTGCCAGCAGCTTAGTCTCTCTGGGGAGCTCCTATAATTCACCCCTCCACTTT.